A selection of T cell receptor beta chains follows, all from one sample in a study of T cells after yellow fever vaccination. TCRdb passed the 5' RACE reads through MiXCR, listing each CDR3 protein once. Here the sample spans about 510,000 distinct CDR3 sequences, 21% being singletons. Sequenced material: PBMCs, taken roughly 20 days after the first yellow fever vaccination. The receptors derive from a man younger than 30 who received the YFV17D yellow fever vaccine. Both conserved end residues are part of each CDR3. D genes are given only for firm matches. Size is stated for part of the rows, as once, few or many counts, or as a class when the clone is expanded.

j_call: TRBJ1-6
d_call: TRBD1
clone_size: NA
v_call: TRBV6-1
cdr3_aa: CASSDLRQGGSPLHF
cdr3_nt: TGTGCCAGCAGTGACCTCCGACAGGGGGGTTCACCCCTCCACTTT

j_call: TRBJ2-7
d_call: TRBD1
clone_size: NA
v_call: TRBV29-1
cdr3_aa: CSVEGNDPGQTYEQYF
cdr3_nt: TGCAGCGTTGAAGGAAATGACCCGGGACAGACTTACGAGCAGTACTTC

j_call: TRBJ1-6
d_call: NA
clone_size: NA
v_call: TRBV4-2
cdr3_aa: CASSQAETNTRSPLHF
cdr3_nt: TGTGCCAGCAGCCAAGCTGAGACAAATACGAGGTCACCCCTCCACTTT

j_call: TRBJ2-2
d_call: TRBD1
clone_size: few
v_call: TRBV5-1
cdr3_aa: CASSPQGADTGELFF
cdr3_nt: TGCGCCAGCAGCCCCCAGGGGGCGGACACCGGGGAGCTGTTTTTT

j_call: TRBJ2-3
d_call: NA
clone_size: NA
v_call: TRBV6-2/TRBV6-3
cdr3_aa: CASSYYYGTQYF
cdr3_nt: TGTGCCAGCAGTTATTATTACGGTACGCAGTATTTT

j_call: TRBJ2-7
d_call: NA
clone_size: few
v_call: TRBV7-2
cdr3_aa: CASSLAGLTQYF
cdr3_nt: TGTGCCAGCAGCCTCGCGGGGCTAACACAGTACTTC

j_call: TRBJ2-7
d_call: TRBD1
clone_size: NA
v_call: TRBV29-1
cdr3_aa: CSAAGTGYSYEQYF
cdr3_nt: TGCAGCGCCGCCGGGACAGGCTACTCCTACGAGCAGTACTTC

j_call: TRBJ2-6
d_call: TRBD1
clone_size: NA
v_call: TRBV6-2/TRBV6-3
cdr3_aa: CASSILGQGLSSGANVLTF
cdr3_nt: TGTGCCAGCAGTATCCTCGGACAGGGCCTAAGCTCTGGGGCCAACGTCCTGACTTTC

j_call: TRBJ2-3
d_call: TRBD2
clone_size: NA
v_call: TRBV4-1
cdr3_aa: CASSQRLAASTDTQYF
cdr3_nt: TGCGCCAGCAGCCAAAGACTAGCAGCTAGCACAGATACGCAGTATTTT

j_call: TRBJ1-2
d_call: NA
clone_size: NA
v_call: TRBV6-2/TRBV6-3
cdr3_aa: CASSPRELDGYTF
cdr3_nt: TGTGCCAGCAGTCCCCGGGAGCTCGATGGCTACACCTTC

j_call: TRBJ2-3
d_call: TRBD2
clone_size: NA
v_call: TRBV7-2
cdr3_aa: CASSLSGGRVTDTQYF
cdr3_nt: TGTGCCAGCAGCTTAAGCGGGGGGCGGGTTACAGATACGCAGTATTTT

j_call: TRBJ2-1
d_call: NA
clone_size: few
v_call: TRBV7-7
cdr3_aa: CASSPTNRRGNNEQFF
cdr3_nt: TGTGCTAGCAGCCCGACAAACAGAAGGGGGAACAATGAGCAGTTCTTC

j_call: TRBJ1-1
d_call: NA
clone_size: few
v_call: TRBV12-3/TRBV12-4
cdr3_aa: CASQTQNLNTEAFF
cdr3_nt: TGTGCCAGCCAGACCCAGAACCTGAACACTGAAGCTTTCTTT

j_call: TRBJ1-1
d_call: NA
clone_size: few
v_call: TRBV5-1
cdr3_aa: CASSSQGVGAFF
cdr3_nt: TGCGCCAGCAGCTCTCAGGGAGTGGGAGCTTTCTTT

j_call: TRBJ2-1
d_call: NA
clone_size: few
v_call: TRBV5-6
cdr3_aa: CASSFRFVGVYNEQFF
cdr3_nt: TGTGCCAGCAGCTTCAGGTTTGTGGGGGTCTACAATGAGCAGTTCTTC

j_call: TRBJ1-3
d_call: NA
clone_size: few
v_call: TRBV18
cdr3_aa: CASGESPGSGNTIYF
cdr3_nt: TGTGCCAGCGGGGAGAGTCCCGGGTCTGGAAACACCATATATTTT

j_call: TRBJ1-4
d_call: NA
clone_size: few
v_call: TRBV12-3/TRBV12-4
cdr3_aa: CASSFSHVGEKLFF
cdr3_nt: TGTGCCAGCAGTTTCTCCCATGTAGGGGAAAAACTGTTTTTT

j_call: TRBJ1-2
d_call: NA
clone_size: many
v_call: TRBV20-1
cdr3_aa: CSARDLGASSGYTF
cdr3_nt: TGCAGTGCTAGAGATCTGGGGGCGTCTTCCGGCTACACCTTC

j_call: TRBJ1-2
d_call: NA
clone_size: NA
v_call: TRBV12-3/TRBV12-4
cdr3_aa: CASSLPAQGGYTF
cdr3_nt: TGTGCCAGCAGTTTGCCTGCGCAGGGTGGCTACACCTTC

j_call: TRBJ2-1
d_call: NA
clone_size: few
v_call: TRBV7-9
cdr3_aa: CASSRGPVEQFF
cdr3_nt: TGTGCCAGCAGCCGAGGACCCGTTGAGCAGTTCTTC

j_call: TRBJ2-2
d_call: NA
clone_size: few
v_call: TRBV24-1
cdr3_aa: CATNSDSTGELFF
cdr3_nt: TGTGCCACCAACTCTGACAGCACCGGGGAGCTGTTTTTT

j_call: TRBJ1-6
d_call: NA
clone_size: few
v_call: TRBV19
cdr3_aa: CASSRQESNSPLHF
cdr3_nt: TGTGCCAGTAGCCGACAGGAGAGTAATTCACCCCTCCACTTT

j_call: TRBJ1-1
d_call: TRBD1
clone_size: few
v_call: TRBV7-6
cdr3_aa: CASSLIALTGAVTEAFF
cdr3_nt: TGTGCCAGCAGCTTAATTGCGTTGACAGGGGCCGTAACTGAAGCTTTCTTT

j_call: TRBJ2-2
d_call: NA
clone_size: NA
v_call: TRBV7-2
cdr3_aa: CASSLRSTGQRDTGELFF
cdr3_nt: TGTGCCAGCAGCTTACGCTCTACAGGACAAAGGGACACCGGGGAGCTGTTTTTT

j_call: TRBJ1-5
d_call: NA
clone_size: few
v_call: TRBV19
cdr3_aa: CASSTPWTRDQPQHF
cdr3_nt: TGTGCCAGTAGTACGCCATGGACACGAGATCAGCCCCAGCATTTT

j_call: TRBJ2-7
d_call: TRBD1
clone_size: few
v_call: TRBV29-1
cdr3_aa: CSVGWDRGNEQYF
cdr3_nt: TGCAGCGTTGGATGGGACAGGGGGAACGAGCAGTACTTC

j_call: TRBJ1-6
d_call: NA
clone_size: few
v_call: TRBV6-2/TRBV6-3
cdr3_aa: CASSYSPVGPSPLHF
cdr3_nt: TGTGCCAGCAGTTATTCGCCCGTCGGCCCTTCGCCCCTCCACTTT

j_call: TRBJ2-3
d_call: NA
clone_size: NA
v_call: TRBV4-1
cdr3_aa: CASSQAALDGTDTQYF
cdr3_nt: TGCGCCAGCAGCCAAGCTGCTCTAGATGGCACAGATACGCAGTATTTT

j_call: TRBJ1-5
d_call: TRBD1
clone_size: few
v_call: TRBV12-3/TRBV12-4
cdr3_aa: CASSYGQGPQPQHF
cdr3_nt: TGTGCCAGCAGCTACGGACAGGGTCCTCAGCCCCAGCATTTT

j_call: TRBJ1-1
d_call: NA
clone_size: many
v_call: TRBV7-2
cdr3_aa: CASSSQGITEAFF
cdr3_nt: TGTGCCAGCAGTTCACAGGGTATCACTGAAGCTTTCTTT

j_call: TRBJ2-1
d_call: NA
clone_size: few
v_call: TRBV5-1
cdr3_aa: CASTRDLNEQFF
cdr3_nt: TGCGCCAGTACCCGGGACCTCAATGAGCAGTTCTTC

j_call: TRBJ1-4
d_call: TRBD1
clone_size: few
v_call: TRBV27
cdr3_aa: CASRNDRGNEKLFF
cdr3_nt: TGTGCCAGCAGAAATGACAGGGGGAATGAAAAACTGTTTTTT

j_call: TRBJ2-1
d_call: TRBD2
clone_size: NA
v_call: TRBV7-2
cdr3_aa: CASRRLAGGDNEQFF
cdr3_nt: TGTGCCAGCAGACGACTAGCGGGGGGTGACAATGAGCAGTTCTTC

j_call: TRBJ2-5
d_call: NA
clone_size: NA
v_call: TRBV7-2
cdr3_aa: CASSRKGGETQYF
cdr3_nt: TGTGCCAGCAGCCGAAAAGGGGGGGAGACCCAGTACTTC

j_call: TRBJ2-5
d_call: TRBD2
clone_size: NA
v_call: TRBV4-1
cdr3_aa: CASSQVFSGGQTQYF
cdr3_nt: TGCGCCAGCAGCCAAGTTTTTAGCGGGGGACAGACCCAGTACTTC

j_call: TRBJ2-3
d_call: NA
clone_size: NA
v_call: TRBV20-1
cdr3_aa: CSARGGRGASTDTQYF
cdr3_nt: TGCAGTGCTAGAGGGGGGCGGGGCGCCAGTACAGATACGCAGTATTTT

j_call: TRBJ1-1
d_call: NA
clone_size: NA
v_call: TRBV7-8
cdr3_aa: CASSLALYGTNTEAFF
cdr3_nt: TGTGCCAGCAGCTTAGCTCTATATGGAACGAACACTGAAGCTTTCTTT

j_call: TRBJ1-5
d_call: TRBD1
clone_size: NA
v_call: TRBV18
cdr3_aa: CASSTGTGGDQPQHF
cdr3_nt: TGTGCCAGCTCGACCGGGACAGGGGGCGATCAGCCCCAGCATTTT

j_call: TRBJ1-1
d_call: NA
clone_size: many
v_call: TRBV7-2
cdr3_aa: CASSPRGSGYGTEAFF
cdr3_nt: TGTGCCAGCAGCCCTAGGGGGTCGGGGTACGGCACTGAAGCTTTCTTT

j_call: TRBJ1-1
d_call: NA
clone_size: few
v_call: TRBV5-1
cdr3_aa: CASSLLANTEAFF
cdr3_nt: TGCGCCAGCAGCTTGTTAGCGAACACTGAAGCTTTCTTT

j_call: TRBJ1-2
d_call: NA
clone_size: many
v_call: TRBV5-1
cdr3_aa: CASSLGRDYGYTF
cdr3_nt: TGCGCCAGCAGCTTAGGCAGGGACTATGGCTACACCTTC

j_call: TRBJ2-2
d_call: NA
clone_size: few
v_call: TRBV24-1
cdr3_aa: CATGQNTGELFF
cdr3_nt: TGTGCCACTGGACAGAACACCGGGGAGCTGTTTTTT

j_call: TRBJ2-5
d_call: TRBD2
clone_size: few
v_call: TRBV30
cdr3_aa: CAWRTSGAETQYF
cdr3_nt: TGTGCCTGGAGGACTAGCGGGGCTGAGACCCAGTACTTC

j_call: TRBJ2-1
d_call: NA
clone_size: NA
v_call: TRBV5-5
cdr3_aa: CASSASGSYNEQFF
cdr3_nt: TGTGCCAGCAGCGCTAGTGGCTCCTACAATGAGCAGTTCTTC

j_call: TRBJ2-5
d_call: TRBD2
clone_size: few
v_call: TRBV20-1
cdr3_aa: CSAAGGQETQYF
cdr3_nt: TGCAGTGCAGCGGGGGGCCAAGAGACCCAGTACTTC

j_call: TRBJ1-5
d_call: NA
clone_size: few
v_call: TRBV6-5
cdr3_aa: CASSYSWGSNQPQHF
cdr3_nt: TGTGCCAGCAGTTACTCATGGGGTAGCAATCAGCCCCAGCATTTT

j_call: TRBJ1-5
d_call: NA
clone_size: few
v_call: TRBV5-5
cdr3_aa: CASSLAPRAEEYQPQHF
cdr3_nt: TGTGCCAGCAGCTTGGCCCCCAGGGCTGAAGAGTATCAGCCCCAGCATTTT